This T cell receptor (beta chain) was obtained from a study of shared clonotypes between healthy human individuals. Whole-study findings and limits: Specimens sampled were limited to blood, with tissue repertoires likely differing.

This CDR3 is built from 15 residues. Per germline, CDR1 LGHNA and CDR2 YNFKEQ. There were only Caucasian adults among the donors, and all lived in Nashville, Tennessee. Approximately 300 ng DNA, tens of thousands of T cell genomes, went into unsorted PBMC replicate PCRs. Generated by immunoSEQ multiplex PCR, the TCRdb table keeps only in-frame clones and is missing some. Of about 520,000 clones in the sample, roughly 80% were seen once. This clone came up once. Its target is unknown. This sequence is one base from a far larger clone and is likely a read error. The clonotype originates from a middle-aged woman in good health. Some clones in this sample may be carry-over from other donors' samples. Material for sequencing was PBMCs. V gene TRBV4-2 combines with J gene TRBJ1-5; the D is unclear. Written as DNA, the CDR3 is TGTGCCAGCAGCTTAGGAGGAGATAGCAATCAGCACCAGCATTTT. It specifies CASSLGGDSNQHQHF.